The TCR beta chain under discussion was sequenced for a study of T-cell memory formation after mild COVID-19. TCRdb reprocessed the 5' RACE reads via MiXCR and lists one record per CDR3 protein. The sample contains fewer than 400,000 distinct CDR3 sequences, more than 15% of which appear only once. General observations from the study: CD4/CD8 balance held among clones contracting day 15 to 85, and later expanders leaned CD4+. Among clones peaking at day 37 in the second wave, SARS-CoV-2 specificity remained unconfirmed. Contracting clones localized mainly to CM and EM when CD4+ and mainly to EMRA when CD8+. Pre-infection memory carried some responding clones, suggesting that cross-reactive memory joined.

This clonotype was recorded a few times. Its specificity is unknown. Sequencing input: PBMCs or a T cell subset sorted from them (not recorded which). This receptor was identified in a man younger than 35 who had mild COVID-19 (a few samples of this study predate the infection). Cell type and time point are not known.

The CDR3 reads CASSPNSQVTDTQYF. In DNA, the CDR3 is TGTGCCAGCTCACCAAACAGCCAGGTCACAGATACGCAGTATTTT. The chain carries TRBV18 and TRBJ2-3, with unresolved D. Germline lookup yields CDR1 KGHSH and CDR2 LQKENI. This CDR3 has 15 residues. Trimming pared 2 bases from V and 2 bases from J, leaving 11 bases between.